This T cell receptor (beta chain) was captured by sequencing in a study of cytomegalovirus exposure and HLA in healthy donors listed by TCRdb under 2017. Regarding the research as a whole: An earlier analysis of some 600 of the donors reported about 300 Gb of sequence data and 117 million unique TCR beta sequences obtained from roughly 170 million T cells. All discovery cohort repertoires had been generated using a single sequencing platform. The study was designed to test whether signatures of past pathogen exposure could be identified by cataloging public T cell receptors. Both class I and class II loci were covered by HLA typing, at four-digit resolution. Among around 400 genotyped donors of the cohort, an average of around 220,000 unique TCR beta nucleotide sequences was sequenced per donor, of which about 19% were non-productive. A later genetic analysis took genome-wide SNP genotypes for 398 of the 666 donors and used that subset as a discovery cohort. In the later analysis, no new phenotypic data were used to find candidate immune exposures; instead, reliance was placed on TCR beta sequences and their occurrence across donors. Donor age, sex, ethnicity and CMV serostatus were compiled alongside the repertoire data. The number of donors typed differed by locus, with about 629-630 for A, B, C, DRB1 and DQB1, roughly 520 for DQA1, approximately 580 for DPA1, and some 450 for DPB1. To predict cytomegalovirus infection status, the study combined high-throughput TCR immunosequencing, statistical association of individual TCRs with disease status, and machine learning. Roughly five DR-DQ haplotypes were handled as single units for association and clustering because linkage in the cohort was strong. The genetic ancestry cluster associated with self-reported Caucasian donors included 70% to 85% of the roughly 400 genotyped donors. Besides the first cohort of some 670 subjects, a separate validation cohort made up of roughly 130 different subjects was used. About 300 gigabases of sequencing data and approximately 80 million unique TCR sequences were included in an early release covering roughly 700 HLA-typed donors. The study profiled the T cell repertoires of around 700 subjects by immunosequencing and related them to cytomegalovirus serostatus. A later analysis re-analyzed previously published TCR beta repertoires from approximately 670 donors and added high-resolution HLA genotyping to study TCR occurrence patterns. In an earlier analysis of 587 of the donors, high-throughput TCR beta sequencing was used to judge whether each TCR beta V gene segment behaved as functional or pseudogenic. General study outcomes and caveats: A later analysis reported that several top co-occurrence clusters appeared linked to parvovirus B19, influenza, CMV and Epstein-Barr virus. This cohort had only TCR beta chains sequenced, and the lack of alpha or paired-chain data limited which features could be detected. In a later analysis, HLA-associated TCR beta chains showed more clonal expansion and lower generation probabilities than non-associated chains that were equally common. Broadly in line with IMGT annotations, most TCR beta V segments showed up in productive rearrangements about 87% or about 30% of the time in an earlier analysis of 587 of the donors. Correlated functional status among segregating V segments might reflect linkage disequilibrium, but an unknown experimental factor could not be ruled out. In a later analysis, most CMV-associated TCR beta chains were found to appear HLA-restricted, with HLA associations seemingly driven largely by CMV exposure. A cluster of highly shared sequence variants was judged likely to be a technical artifact of the sequencing pipeline. In a later genetic analysis, a missense DCLRE1C variant was associated with V-gene and J-gene trimming of TCR beta chains, and the association was replicated in an independent cohort. Strong co-occurrence of HLA alleles, especially DR and DQ, made assigning TCR associations to individual alleles difficult. A later analysis associated 16,951 TCR beta sequences with specific HLA alleles at a false discovery rate of 0.05. Immune exposure information for the cohort was limited to CMV serostatus. A later genetic analysis reported fewer N-insertions in productive TCRs among donors in an Asian-associated ancestry cluster than the roughly 720-donor mean. The earlier analysis of 587 of the donors excluded 15 to 20 rarely observed V segments, including chromosome 9 orphons, because counts were too low. Cytomegalovirus status was reported to be diagnosed by the classifier with high specificity and sensitivity in both the original and validation cohorts. Across donors, most TCR sequences were observed very rarely, whereas some public TCRs were present in many individuals. In a later analysis, the rate of TCR association differed among HLA loci, with DRB1 alleles having the most associated TCRs and HLA-C alleles having the fewest. A further reported finding was that TCR beta sequences accurately predicted the HLA-A and HLA-B alleles for most subjects in the first cohort. Roughly uniform sequencing depth across donors was assumed in presence/absence analyses, although this assumption may not hold. HLA typing was unavailable for some donors at each locus, so association tests used only the typed subset. The 87-base-pair reads could not distinguish some IMGT-functional V segments, including TRBV6-2 and TRBV6-3, so those segments were excluded. It was suggested by the authors that the approach could potentially be generalized to other disease states and immunological phenotypes. A few of the identified cytomegalovirus-associated TCR beta chains were confirmed in vitro to be specific for cytomegalovirus antigens. The study listed approximately 160 TCR beta chains as associated with cytomegalovirus.

The cohort consisted of 600 to 750 healthy bone marrow donors. All cohort members were sampled while nominally healthy, although unrecorded immune exposures were likely present. The donor tested CMV seronegative and was one of the 352 seronegative cohort members. Each donor provided a peripheral blood sample, and peripheral blood mononuclear cells were used for TCR beta sequencing. The Qiagen DNeasy Blood Extraction Kit was used to extract genomic DNA from the blood cell samples. As to this clone: Its cognate antigen has yet to be identified. No much larger clone is present one base from it, and per-base qualities are unavailable.

The trim is 6 bases for V and 4 bases for J, with a gap of 12 bases between the germline ends. The germline V gene yields MNHEY for CDR1 and SVGAGI for CDR2. Taken from cysteine to phenylalanine, the CDR3 has 13 residues. The CDR3 DNA has 39 bases and is translated from base 1. To prepare the library, the immunoSEQ multiplex PCR assay was applied. For the multiplex PCR, a mixture combining 60 forward primers for TCR Vbeta segments and 13 reverse primers for TCR Jbeta segments was used. The CDR3 region of rearranged TCR beta genes was amplified from genomic DNA with a multiplex PCR assay. The amplified TCR beta libraries were sequenced on the Illumina HiSeq System as 87-base-pair reads. In the source study's methods: In a later analysis, tens of millions of unique TCR beta chains were counted across the approximately 640 repertoires, and around 10 million of these chains were shared by at least two donors. To remove PCR and sequencing errors, raw reads were error-corrected and collapsed into unique sequences using a nearest-neighbor algorithm that merged closely related sequences. To assign V, D and J gene segments, CDR3 sequences were aligned to IMGT reference sequences. For a sequence to be retained, a match of at least six nucleotides was required to both a V gene segment and a J gene segment. Rearrangements were called productive when the CDR3 lacked stop codons and stayed in frame with V and J; all others were non-productive. Following IMGT convention, CDR3 was defined as the stretch from the second conserved V-encoded cysteine up to the conserved J-encoded phenylalanine. The earlier analysis of about 640 of the donors excluded any sequence lacking an unambiguous match to a single V gene segment. An earlier analysis of some 610 of the donors called V segments functional above 56.7% productive rearrangements and segregating when the between-donor standard deviation exceeded 5%. A statistical classification framework was built to diagnose cytomegalovirus status from the catalog of TCR beta chain sequences. A later analysis assigned V and J genes by comparing TCR nucleotide sequences with IMGT/GENE-DB human TR gene sequences. A later analysis assigned CDR3 sequences and most-parsimonious VDJ recombination scenarios with the TCRdist pipeline. In a later analysis, each TCR beta chain was defined by its CDR3 amino acid sequence together with its V-gene family, and reads lacking a unique V-gene family were excluded. As a way to deal with suspected cross-contamination and a sequencing artifact, a later analysis dropped hundreds of nucleotide sequences that were highly shared and had low generation probability. A later analysis calculated a clonal expansion index for each public chain from normalized within-repertoire ranks of inferred template counts. In a later analysis, generation probabilities were computed using a VDJ recombination model fitted to out-of-frame rearrangements, and the results were checked against IGoR. Hypergeometric tests were used in a later analysis to score TCR-TCR, TCR-HLA and TCR-CMV co-occurrence, with a repertoire-size bias correction applied to the TCR pairs. To estimate false discovery rates, a later analysis permuted the HLA or CMV assignments 20 times. In a later analysis, co-occurring TCRs were grouped using DBSCAN, with TCRdist sequence similarity added in when clustering inside HLA-allele-positive subsets. For co-occurrence clustering, repertoires with fewer than 30,000 or more than 120,000 public chains were excluded, along with roughly five repertoires with anomalous nucleotide sharing. TCRdb took this table from immuneACCESS and kept in-frame rearrangements with V and J called. Such tables lack part of the clones; where checked against another copy, unresolved V genes explain under half of the gap, and the rest is unexplained. That table is the source of V, J and clone size, and D and trimming were worked out from the DNA. This sample is represented by about 120,000 clones; around 66% of them were singletons. Over 1.5% of the sample goes to the ten largest clones.

The receptor was derived from a man between 18 and 29 years old in good health and CMV-seronegative. The chain was built from TRBV6-5 and TRBJ1-2; the D gene cannot be named for sure. Material: PBMCs. The CDR3 protein sequence reads: CASSWTTTYGYTF. Here is the DNA: TGTGCCAGCAGCTGGACTACCACCTATGGCTACACCTTC.